This note documents a single T cell receptor beta chain sequence. What antigen it recognizes has not been identified. No much larger clonotype is one base removed from it; base qualities were not supplied. The data derive from a study of response to subunit inactivated influenza vaccine (dated 2018 in TCRdb). In the study overall: Deep quantitative profiling of the T cell receptor repertoire was used in the study to follow responses to a trivalent subunit inactivated influenza vaccine.

V drops 6 bases and J drops 0 bases, leaving 15 bases in between. The CDR3 runs 15 residues from the cysteine to the phenylalanine. The kept DNA is CDR3 alone, 45 bases in frame from the first base. The germline V gene provides CDR1 MNHEY and CDR2 SVGEGT. Paper-wide results and their limitations: It was suggested by the authors that each seasonal influenza vaccination may recruit only a limited number of new T cells.

Preparation of the library involved RT-PCR. The instrument was an Illumina HiSeq 2500. TCRdb reprocessed the public reads (quality trimming at Q25 with fastp, clone calling with MiXCR) and kept in-frame beta chains. Each CDR3 protein gets just one entry, which takes the most common genes and DNA from the rows behind it. The sample table lists 450,000 to 600,000 distinct CDR3 sequences, about 7.6% of them with a count of one. The top ten hold 10% to 15% of the sample. Sequencing was performed on PBMCs from blood, taken about 24 months after vaccination. The rearrangement combines TRBV6-2 or TRBV6-3 with TRBJ2-7; TRBD1 is a possible D gene, resting on 6 matching bases. This sequence was found in a man aged 45 to 75 who received an inactivated influenza vaccine. Donor details come from another sample of the same person, matched by shared clones. The DNA reads TGTGCCAGCAGGCGGAACAGGGCTCTCTCCTACGAGCAGTACTTC. Its protein is CASRRNRALSYEQYF.